This is a list of T cell receptor beta chains from one sample in a study of Ad26.COV2.S vaccination and SARS-CoV-2 variants. Produced via immunoSEQ multiplex PCR; TCRdb's table is partial and in-frame only. Counted here are hundreds of thousands of clones, 75% to 95% occurring once; the ten biggest clones make up over 9%. The sequences come from peripheral blood, collected in a trial of Ad26.COV2.S vaccine versus placebo. The receptors shown here come from a person between 18 and 65 years old who received the Ad26.COV2.S COVID-19 vaccine or a placebo. Each CDR3 is given with its conserved first and last residue. Expanded clones are given a class, and other clones once, few, many or no size at all.

abundance	v_gene	j_gene	CDR3aa
NA	TRBV6-5	TRBJ1-2	CASSRGLFFGYTF
NA	TRBV9	TRBJ2-3	CASSRLPGQGFADTQYF
NA	TRBV7-2	TRBJ2-7	CASSFSTGNPYEQYF
NA	TRBV6-5	TRBJ2-7	CASRRDAASEQYF
once	TRBV7-9	TRBJ2-5	CASSLDPGVAQYF
NA	TRBV29-1	TRBJ2-5	CSVEDREGIQETQYF
NA	TRBV6-5	TRBJ1-1	CASSLDRGTEAFF
NA	TRBV18	TRBJ2-2	CASSRLAGDSTGELFF
once	TRBV18	TRBJ1-1	CASSPLRENTEAFF
once	TRBV28	TRBJ1-1	CASSLGDRATEAFF
NA	TRBV24-1	TRBJ2-3	CATSDPGRGDTQYF
NA	TRBV19	TRBJ2-3	CASSMREGPTDTQYF
NA	TRBV7-2	TRBJ1-3	CASSRRGLLSGNTIYF
NA	TRBV5-4	TRBJ2-3	CASSTGAGSDTQYF
NA	TRBV5-1	TRBJ2-7	CASSLGAGGNYEQYF
once	TRBV7-2	TRBJ2-1	CASSYLPGLVNNEQFF
NA	TRBV6-2/TRBV6-3	TRBJ1-5	CASSFSMNLDPQPQHF
NA	TRBV29-1	TRBJ2-5	CSVYPEEMTDVTQYF
NA	TRBV7-9	TRBJ2-7	CASSVVTGRNPYEQYF
NA	TRBV19	TRBJ2-7	CASSIEGGHYFYEQYF
NA	TRBV6-4	TRBJ1-1	CASSDQPNTEAFF
NA	TRBV27	TRBJ1-2	CASSLEAAGSGGYTF
NA	TRBV4-2	TRBJ2-4	CASSEQLKNIQYF
NA	TRBV12-5	TRBJ1-5	CASLDRYNQPQHF
NA	TRBV9	TRBJ1-4	CASSGDGEGVEKLFF
NA	TRBV7-9	TRBJ1-1	CASSLAFGTGPLF
NA	TRBV5-4	TRBJ2-1	CASSLDAGPLGNEQFF